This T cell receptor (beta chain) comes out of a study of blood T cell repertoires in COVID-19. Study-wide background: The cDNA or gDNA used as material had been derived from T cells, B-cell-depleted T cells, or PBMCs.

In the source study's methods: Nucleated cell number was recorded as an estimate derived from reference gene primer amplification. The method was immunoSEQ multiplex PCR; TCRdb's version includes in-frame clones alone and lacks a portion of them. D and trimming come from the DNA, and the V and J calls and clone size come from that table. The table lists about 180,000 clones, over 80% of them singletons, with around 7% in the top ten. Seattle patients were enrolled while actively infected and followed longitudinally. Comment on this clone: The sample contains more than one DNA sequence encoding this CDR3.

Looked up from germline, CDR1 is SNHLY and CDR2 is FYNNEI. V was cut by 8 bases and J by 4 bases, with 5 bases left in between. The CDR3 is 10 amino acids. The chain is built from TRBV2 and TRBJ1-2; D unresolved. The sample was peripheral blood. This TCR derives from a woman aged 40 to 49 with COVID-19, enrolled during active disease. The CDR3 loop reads CASGSYGYTF. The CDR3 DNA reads TGTGCCAGCGGTAGCTATGGCTACACCTTC.